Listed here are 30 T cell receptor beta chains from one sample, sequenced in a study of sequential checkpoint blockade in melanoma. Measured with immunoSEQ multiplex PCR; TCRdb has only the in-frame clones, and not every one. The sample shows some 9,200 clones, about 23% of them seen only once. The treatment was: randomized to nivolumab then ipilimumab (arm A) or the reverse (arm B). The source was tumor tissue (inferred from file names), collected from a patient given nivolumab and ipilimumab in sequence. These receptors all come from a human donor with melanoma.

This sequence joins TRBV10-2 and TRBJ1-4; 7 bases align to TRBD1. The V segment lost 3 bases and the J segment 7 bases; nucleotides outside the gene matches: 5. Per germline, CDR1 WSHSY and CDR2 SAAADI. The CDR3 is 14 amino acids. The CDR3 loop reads CASSEGGLIEKLFF. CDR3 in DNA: TGCGCCAGCAGTGAAGGGGGCTTGATTGAAAAACTGTTTTTT.

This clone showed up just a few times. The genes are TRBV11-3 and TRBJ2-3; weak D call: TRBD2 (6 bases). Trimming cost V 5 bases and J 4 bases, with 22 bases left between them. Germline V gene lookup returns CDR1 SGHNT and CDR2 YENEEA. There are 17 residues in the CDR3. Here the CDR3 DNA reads TGTGCCAGCAGCGAGGTCGGGTTTATGGGGGAGGCAGATACGCAGTATTTT. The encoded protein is CASSEVGFMGEADTQYF.

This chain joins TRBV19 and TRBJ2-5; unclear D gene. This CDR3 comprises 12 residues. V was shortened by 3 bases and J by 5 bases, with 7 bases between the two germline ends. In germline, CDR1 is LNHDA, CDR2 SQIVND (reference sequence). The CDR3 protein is CASSMIGETQYF. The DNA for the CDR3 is TGTGCCAGTAGTATGATAGGGGAGACCCAGTACTTC.

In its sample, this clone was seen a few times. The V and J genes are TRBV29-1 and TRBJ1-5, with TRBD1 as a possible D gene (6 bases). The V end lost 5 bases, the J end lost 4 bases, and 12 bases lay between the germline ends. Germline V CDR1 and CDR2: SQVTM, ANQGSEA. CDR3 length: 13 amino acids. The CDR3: CSVLGAVNQPQHF. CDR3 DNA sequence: TGCAGCGTTTTGGGGGCTGTGAATCAGCCCCAGCATTTT.

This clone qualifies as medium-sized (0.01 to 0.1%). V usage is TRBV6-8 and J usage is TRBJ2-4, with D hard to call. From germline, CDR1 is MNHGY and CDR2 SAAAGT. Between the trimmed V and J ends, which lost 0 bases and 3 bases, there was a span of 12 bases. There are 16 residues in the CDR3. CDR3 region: CASSYSRSGGKNIQYF. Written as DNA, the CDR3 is TGTGCCAGCAGTTACTCTCGGTCAGGCGGCAAAAACATTCAGTACTTC.

CDR3 sequence reads: CASSLQGYGYTF. The CDR3 bases are TGTGCCAGCAGTTTACAGGGCTATGGCTACACCTTC. This chain uses TRBV28 with TRBJ1-2, with a possible D match to TRBD1 (5 bases). The CDR3 extends over 12 amino acids. Germline V gives CDR1 MDHEN, CDR2 SYDVKM. The V end was cut by 2 bases, the J end by 4 bases, with 5 bases between.

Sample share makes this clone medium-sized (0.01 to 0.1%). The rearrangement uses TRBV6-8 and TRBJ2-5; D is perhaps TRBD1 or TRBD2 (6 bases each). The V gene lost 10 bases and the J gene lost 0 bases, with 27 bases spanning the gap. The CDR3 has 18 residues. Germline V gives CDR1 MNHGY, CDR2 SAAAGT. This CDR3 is CATHLSVGGPLYQETQYF. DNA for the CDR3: TGTGCCACGCATTTGTCCGTAGGGGGGCCGTTGTACCAAGAGACCCAGTACTTC.

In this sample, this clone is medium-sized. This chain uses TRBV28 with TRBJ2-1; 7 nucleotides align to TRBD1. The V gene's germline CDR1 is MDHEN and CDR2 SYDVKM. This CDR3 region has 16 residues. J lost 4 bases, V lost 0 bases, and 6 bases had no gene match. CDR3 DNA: TGTGCCAGCAGTTTATGGATAGGGGGCCATTACAATGAGCAGTTCTTC. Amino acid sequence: CASSLWIGGHYNEQFF.

In nucleotides, the CDR3 is TGTGCCAGTAGTAGTCCCTCCAGGATTGGTACAGATACGCAGTATTTT. Protein product: CASSSPSRIGTDTQYF. The chain couples TRBV19 to TRBJ2-3; D unclear. V lost 4 bases and J 3 bases, leaving 17 bases between the germline ends. The CDR3 spans 16 residues. CDR1 is LNHDA, CDR2 SQIVND, per germline (reference sequence).

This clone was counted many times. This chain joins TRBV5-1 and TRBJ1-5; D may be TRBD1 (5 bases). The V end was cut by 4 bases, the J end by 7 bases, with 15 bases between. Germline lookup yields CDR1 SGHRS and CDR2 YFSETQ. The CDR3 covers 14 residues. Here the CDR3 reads CASSQEARGQPQHF. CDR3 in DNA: TGCGCCAGCAGCCAAGAAGCTCGGGGGCAGCCCCAGCATTTT.

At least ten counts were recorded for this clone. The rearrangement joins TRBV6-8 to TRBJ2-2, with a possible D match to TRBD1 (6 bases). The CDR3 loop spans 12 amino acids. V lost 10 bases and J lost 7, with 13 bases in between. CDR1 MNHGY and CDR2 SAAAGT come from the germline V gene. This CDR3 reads CAIRPGVGELFF. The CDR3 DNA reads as TGTGCCATCAGGCCAGGGGTCGGGGAGCTGTTTTTT.

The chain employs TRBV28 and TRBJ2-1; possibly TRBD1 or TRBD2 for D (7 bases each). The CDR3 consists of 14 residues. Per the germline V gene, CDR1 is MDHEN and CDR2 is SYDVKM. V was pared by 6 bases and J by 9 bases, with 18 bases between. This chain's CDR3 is CASSASDREGEQFF. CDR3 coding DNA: TGTGCCAGCAGCGCTTCTGACAGGGAGGGTGAGCAGTTCTTC.

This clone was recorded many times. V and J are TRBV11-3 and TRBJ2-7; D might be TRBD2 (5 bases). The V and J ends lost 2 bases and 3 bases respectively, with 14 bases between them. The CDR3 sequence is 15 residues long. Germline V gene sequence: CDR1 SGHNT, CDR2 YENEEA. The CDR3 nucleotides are TGTGCCAGCAGCTTAATCGGGGTAATGAACTACGAGCAGTACTTC. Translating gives CASSLIGVMNYEQYF.

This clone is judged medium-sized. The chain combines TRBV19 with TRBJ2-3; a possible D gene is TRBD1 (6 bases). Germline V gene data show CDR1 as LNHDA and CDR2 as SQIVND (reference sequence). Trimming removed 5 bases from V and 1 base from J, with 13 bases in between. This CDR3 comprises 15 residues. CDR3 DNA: TGTGCCAGTAGTCCATATCGGACAGGCACAGATACGCAGTATTTT. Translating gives CASSPYRTGTDTQYF.

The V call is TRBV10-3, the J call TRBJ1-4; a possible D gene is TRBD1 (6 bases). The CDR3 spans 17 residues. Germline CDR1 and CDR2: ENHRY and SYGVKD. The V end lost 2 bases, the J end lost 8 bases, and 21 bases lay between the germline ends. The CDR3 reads CAISEVMGNRDYEKLFF. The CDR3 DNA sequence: TGTGCCATCAGTGAGGTCATGGGAAACAGGGACTACGAAAAACTGTTTTTT.

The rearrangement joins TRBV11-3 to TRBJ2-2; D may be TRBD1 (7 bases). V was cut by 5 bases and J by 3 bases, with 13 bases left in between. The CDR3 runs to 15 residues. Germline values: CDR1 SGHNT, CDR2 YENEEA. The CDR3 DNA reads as TGTGCCAGCAGCGCGGGACAGCTTTACACCGGGGAGCTGTTTTTT. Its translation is CASSAGQLYTGELFF.

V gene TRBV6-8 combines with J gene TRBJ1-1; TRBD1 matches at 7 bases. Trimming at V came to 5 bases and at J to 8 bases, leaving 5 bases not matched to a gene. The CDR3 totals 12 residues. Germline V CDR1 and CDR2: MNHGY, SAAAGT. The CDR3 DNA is TGTGCCAGCAGTGACAGGGACCGGGAAGCTTTCTTT. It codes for CASSDRDREAFF.

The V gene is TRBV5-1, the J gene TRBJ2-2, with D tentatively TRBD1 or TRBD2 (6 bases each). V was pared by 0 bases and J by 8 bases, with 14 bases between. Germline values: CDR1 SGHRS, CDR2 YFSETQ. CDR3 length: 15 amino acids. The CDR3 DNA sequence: TGCGCCAGCAGCTTGGTGGCAGGGGAGGCGGGGGAGCTGTTTTTT. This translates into CASSLVAGEAGELFF.

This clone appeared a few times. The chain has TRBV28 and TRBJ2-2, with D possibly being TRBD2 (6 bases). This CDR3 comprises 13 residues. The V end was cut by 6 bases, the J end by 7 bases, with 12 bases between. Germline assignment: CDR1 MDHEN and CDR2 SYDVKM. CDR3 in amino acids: CASREGMGGELFF. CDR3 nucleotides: TGTGCCAGCAGGGAGGGAATGGGCGGGGAGCTGTTTTTT.

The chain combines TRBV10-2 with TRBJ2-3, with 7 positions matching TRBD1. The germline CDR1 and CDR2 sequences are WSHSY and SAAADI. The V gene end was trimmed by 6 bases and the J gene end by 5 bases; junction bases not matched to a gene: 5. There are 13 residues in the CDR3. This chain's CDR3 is CASSLTGEDTQYF. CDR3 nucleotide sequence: TGCGCCAGCAGCCTCACAGGGGAAGATACGCAGTATTTT.

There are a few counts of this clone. CDR3 in DNA: TGTGCCAGCAGTTGGATCTTACAGGGGGCTTTCACTGAAGCTTTCTTT. This gives the protein CASSWILQGAFTEAFF. The chain uses TRBV6-8 and TRBJ1-1; TRBD1 matches 9 bases. Germline CDR1 reads MNHGY; CDR2 reads SAAAGT. CDR3 size: 16 residues. The trim removed 4 bases at V and 4 bases at J, leaving 10 bases unmatched.

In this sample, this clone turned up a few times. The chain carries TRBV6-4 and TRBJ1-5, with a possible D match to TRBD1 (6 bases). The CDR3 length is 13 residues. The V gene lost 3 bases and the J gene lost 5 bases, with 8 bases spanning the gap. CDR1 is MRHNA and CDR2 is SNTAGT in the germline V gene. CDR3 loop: CASSEQGDQPQHF. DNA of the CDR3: TGTGCCAGCAGTGAACAGGGTGATCAGCCCCAGCATTTT.

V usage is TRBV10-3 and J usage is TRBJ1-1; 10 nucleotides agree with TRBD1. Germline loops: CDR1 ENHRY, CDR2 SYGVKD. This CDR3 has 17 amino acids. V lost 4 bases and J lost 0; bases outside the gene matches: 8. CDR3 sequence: CAISVTPGQGLNTEAFF. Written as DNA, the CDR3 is TGTGCCATCAGTGTAACTCCGGGACAGGGGCTGAACACTGAAGCTTTCTTT.

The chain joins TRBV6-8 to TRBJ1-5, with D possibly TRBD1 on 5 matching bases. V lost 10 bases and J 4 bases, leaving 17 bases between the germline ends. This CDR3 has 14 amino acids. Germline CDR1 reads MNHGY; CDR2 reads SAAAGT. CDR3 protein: CAIGQRGANQPQHF. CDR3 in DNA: TGTGCCATCGGCCAAAGGGGAGCAAATCAGCCCCAGCATTTT.

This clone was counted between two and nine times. The DNA of the CDR3 is TGTGCCAGCAGCATACAGACAGGGCCTGGAAACACCATATATTTT. Translation: CASSIQTGPGNTIYF. The chain carries TRBV11-3 and TRBJ1-3; 7 positions agree with TRBD1. Germline CDR1 and CDR2: SGHNT and YENEEA. This CDR3 comprises 15 residues. V was clipped by 5 bases and J by 2 bases; unmatched bases: 6.

Here the CDR3 DNA reads TGCGCCAGCATGACCCGGGACAGTGTAACTTATTCTCGGCCCCATAATTCACCCCTCCACTTT. Protein sequence: CASMTRDSVTYSRPHNSPLHF. V gene TRBV23-1 combines with J gene TRBJ1-6; 7 positions agree with TRBD1. TRBV23-1 is annotated as an ORF whose role is uncertain. V lost 7 bases and J lost 5; bases outside the gene matches: 26. This CDR3 has 21 residues.

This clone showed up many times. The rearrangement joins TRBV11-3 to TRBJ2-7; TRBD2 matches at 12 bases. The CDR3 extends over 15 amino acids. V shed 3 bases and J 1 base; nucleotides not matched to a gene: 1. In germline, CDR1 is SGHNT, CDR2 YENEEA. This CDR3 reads CASSLTSGGSYEQYF. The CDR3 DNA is TGTGCCAGCAGCTTGACTAGCGGGGGTTCCTACGAGCAGTACTTC.

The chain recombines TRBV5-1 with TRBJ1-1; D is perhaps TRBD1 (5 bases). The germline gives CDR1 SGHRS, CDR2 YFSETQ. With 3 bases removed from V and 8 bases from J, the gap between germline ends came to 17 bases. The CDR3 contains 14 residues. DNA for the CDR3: TGCGCCAGCAGCTCATTTGGGACGGTCGAAGAAGCTTTCTTT. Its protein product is CASSSFGTVEEAFF.

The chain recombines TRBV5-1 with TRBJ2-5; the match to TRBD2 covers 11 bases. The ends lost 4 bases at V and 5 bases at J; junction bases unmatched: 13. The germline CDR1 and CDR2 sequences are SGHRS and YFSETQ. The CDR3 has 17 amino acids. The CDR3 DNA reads TGCGCCAGCAGCCCTGCCCCTAGCGGGGGGCAGGGTGAGACCCAGTACTTC. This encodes CASSPAPSGGQGETQYF.

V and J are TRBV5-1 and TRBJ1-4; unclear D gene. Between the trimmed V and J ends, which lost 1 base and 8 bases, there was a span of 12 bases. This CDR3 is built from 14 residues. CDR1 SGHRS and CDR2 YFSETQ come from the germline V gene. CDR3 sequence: CASSLTGGLEKLFF. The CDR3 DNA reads TGCGCCAGCAGCTTGACGGGTGGGCTAGAAAAACTGTTTTTT. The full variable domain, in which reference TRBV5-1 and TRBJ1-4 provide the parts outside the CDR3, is KAGVTQTPRYLIKTRGQQVTLSCSPISGHRSVSWYQQTPGQGLQFLFEYFSETQRNKGNFPGRFSGRQFSNSRSEMNVSTLELGDSALYLCASSLTGGLEKLFFGSGTQLSVL.